One and the same sample provided the 26 T cell receptor beta chains below, sequenced in a study of cytomegalovirus exposure and HLA in healthy donors. Primers: 60 Vbeta forward and 13 Jbeta reverse. The protocol was immunoSEQ multiplex PCR, while the TCRdb copy is restricted to in-frame clones and leaves out a portion. The data contain 75,000 to 90,000 clones, over 65% of them seen just once; the ten biggest clones take up 3% to 3.5%. Sequencing was performed on PBMCs. All receptors come from a man aged 50 to 60 in good health and CMV-seronegative.

This chain connects TRBV4-2 to TRBJ1-5, with 9 bases that match TRBD1. Germline V gene data show CDR1 as LGHNA and CDR2 as YNFKEQ. The CDR3 runs 16 residues. After removal of 1 base from V and 6 bases from J, the junction contained 7 bases not matched to a gene. The CDR3 spells CASSQADRGGGQPQHF. As DNA, the CDR3 is TGTGCCAGCAGCCAAGCTGACAGGGGGGGAGGTCAGCCCCAGCATTTT.

The gene calls are TRBV6-5 and TRBJ1-1; 11 nucleotides match TRBD1. Germline CDR1 and CDR2: MNHEY and SVGAGI. V trimming: 4 bases; J trimming: 0 bases; junction bases outside the gene matches: 4. The CDR3 consists of 16 residues. CDR3 nucleotide sequence: TGTGCCAGCAGTTCCGTGGGACAGGGGGTGAACACTGAAGCTTTCTTT. It codes for CASSSVGQGVNTEAFF.

The rearrangement links TRBV19 to TRBJ2-2; TRBD1 matches at 8 bases. From germline, CDR1 is LNHDA and CDR2 SQIVND (reference sequence). The CDR3 length is 21 residues. J gave up 5 bases and V 2 bases, and 22 bases lay outside the gene matches. As DNA, the CDR3 is TGTGCCAGTAGTATATTTCCCTTAGGACAGGGTCCTTTTTGGCGAACCGGGGAGCTGTTTTTT. Its protein product is CASSIFPLGQGPFWRTGELFF.

The count of this clone is one. V and J are TRBV4-3 and TRBJ2-7; 10 bases are a match to TRBD1. V dropped 2 bases and J dropped 1; count of bases not matched to a gene: 11. Germline V CDR1 and CDR2: LGHNA, YSLEER. This CDR3 contains 18 residues. CDR3 nucleotide sequence: TGCGCCAGCAGCCAACAACGCGCGACAGGGGGCTCATCCTACGAGCAGTACTTC. Its protein product is CASSQQRATGGSSYEQYF.

This chain connects TRBV6-5 to TRBJ1-2, with no clear D. The CDR3 is made up of 15 amino acids. Trimming pared 0 bases from V and 8 bases from J, leaving 16 bases between. Germline V gives CDR1 MNHEY, CDR2 SVGAGI. Here the CDR3 DNA reads TGTGCCAGCAGTTACTCGATCGGCGGTCCCGGGGGCTACACCTTC. Translated, it gives CASSYSIGGPGGYTF.

The chain carries TRBV6-5 and TRBJ1-2; TRBD1 aligns across 8 bases. Germline lookup yields CDR1 MNHEY and CDR2 SVGAGI. V trimming: 2 bases; J trimming: 4 bases; junction bases outside the gene matches: 6. The CDR3 has 15 amino acids. The CDR3 protein is CASSYPGQGSYGYTF. The CDR3 nucleotides read TGTGCCAGCAGTTACCCCGGACAGGGTAGCTATGGCTACACCTTC.

V is TRBV5-1 and J is TRBJ2-3, with D perhaps matching TRBD2 (6 bases). Trimming took off 3 bases at V and 2 bases at J, with 13 bases between the two ends. The CDR3 is 15 residues long. Germline V CDR1 and CDR2: SGHRS, YFSETQ. DNA for the CDR3: TGCGCCAGCAGCTCGGGACGGGACTCCACAGATACGCAGTATTTT. This sequence encodes CASSSGRDSTDTQYF.

This chain links TRBV30 with TRBJ1-3; no definite D call. Trimming took 4 bases from V and 2 from J, leaving 12 bases between them. The CDR3 consists of 14 residues. Germline CDR1 is GTSNPN and CDR2 is SVGIG (reference sequence). The CDR3, as DNA: TGTGCCTGGAATTCCGGCCGGGCTGGAAACACCATATATTTT. Its translation is CAWNSGRAGNTIYF.

This rearrangement joins TRBV4-2 to TRBJ1-1; 10 bases are a match to TRBD1. Germline V gene data show CDR1 as LGHNA and CDR2 as YNFKEQ. The CDR3 runs to 15 residues. Losses at the gene ends were 2 bases for V and 11 bases for J; bases not matched to a gene: 11. The CDR3 loop is CASSQPGQGRSWAFF. The CDR3 DNA sequence: TGTGCCAGCAGCCAACCGGGACAGGGGCGGTCTTGGGCTTTCTTT.

The V gene is TRBV6-5, the J gene TRBJ1-2, with 9 bases matching TRBD1. V shed 0 bases, J shed 4 bases, and the junction held 6 bases outside the gene matches. This CDR3 region has 16 residues. Germline V lookup: CDR1 MNHEY, CDR2 SVGAGI. The CDR3 sequence is CASSYSSRDRVYGYTF. The CDR3 nucleotides are TGTGCCAGCAGTTACTCGAGTCGGGACAGGGTCTATGGCTACACCTTC.

This chain joins TRBV5-6 and TRBJ2-1, with TRBD2 identical over 10 bases. Germline assignment: CDR1 SGHDT and CDR2 YYEEEE. The CDR3 is made up of 16 amino acids. V was pared by 5 bases and J by 7 bases, with 12 bases of the junction left unmatched. CDR3: CASRSASGGSVNEQFF. DNA for the CDR3: TGTGCCAGCAGGTCGGCTAGCGGGGGTTCTGTTAATGAGCAGTTCTTC. Looking up the rest from reference TRBV5-6 and TRBJ2-1 gives the full variable domain: DAGVTQSPTHLIKTRGQQVTLRCSPKSGHDTVSWYQQALGQGPQFIFQYYEEEERQRGNFPDRFSGHQFPNYSSELNVNALLLGDSALYLCASRSASGGSVNEQFFGPGTRLTVL.

The chain is built from TRBV10-3 and TRBJ1-3, with 7 bases that match TRBD1. Trimming removed 6 bases from V and 3 bases from J; junction bases left unmatched: 8. The V gene's germline CDR1 is ENHRY and CDR2 SYGVKD. The CDR3 has 15 amino acids. DNA of the CDR3: TGTGCCATCAGCAGACAGGGCCTCAATGGAAACACCATATATTTT. Protein product: CAISRQGLNGNTIYF.

The V gene is TRBV19, the J gene TRBJ1-1; D perhaps matches TRBD1 (6 bases). V lost 5 bases, J lost 3 bases, and 13 bases lay in between. Germline CDR1 is LNHDA and CDR2 is SQIVND (reference sequence). The CDR3 loop spans 14 amino acids. The DNA of the CDR3 is TGTGCCAGTAGTCTGACAGGAGTACACACTGAAGCTTTCTTT. Translated, it gives CASSLTGVHTEAFF.

The chain is built from TRBV5-4 and TRBJ2-5; TRBD2 agrees at 9 bases. This CDR3 is 14 amino acids long. The V gene end was trimmed by 0 bases and the J gene end by 14 bases; junction bases not matched to a gene: 11. CDR1 SGHNT and CDR2 YYREEE come from the germline V gene (reference sequence). CDR3 nucleotide sequence: TGTGCCAGCAGCTTGGGACTAGCGGCTCCAAGACAATACTTC. As protein: CASSLGLAAPRQYF.

The V and J genes are TRBV14 and TRBJ2-6; no reliable D call. Germline V gives CDR1 SGHDN, CDR2 FVKESK. The CDR3 contains 14 residues. V shed 1 base and J shed 3 bases, with 4 bases lying between them. This chain's CDR3 is CASSQAIGANVLTF. CDR3 nucleotides: TGTGCCAGCAGCCAAGCTATTGGGGCCAACGTCCTGACTTTC.

The rearrangement joins TRBV4-3 to TRBJ2-1; tentative D call: TRBD2 (5 bases). Trimming took 0 bases from V and 12 from J, leaving 9 bases between them. CDR1 LGHNA and CDR2 YSLEER come from the germline V gene. The CDR3 is made up of 12 amino acids. CDR3 DNA: TGCGCCAGCAGCCAAGACGCGGGCTCGCAGTTCTTC. This encodes CASSQDAGSQFF.

The sample holds one count of this clone. J is TRBJ1-1 and V is TRBV20-1; 10 bases match TRBD1. The germline V gene encodes CDR1 DFQATT and CDR2 SNEGSKA (reference sequence). The ends lost 6 bases at V and 8 bases at J; junction bases unmatched: 0. The CDR3 spans 10 residues. CDR3 nucleotides: TGCAGTGCGGACAGGGGGGAAGCTTTCTTT. The encoded protein is CSADRGEAFF.

V gene TRBV30 combines with J gene TRBJ2-7; 7 bases are a match to TRBD1. The CDR3 extends over 12 amino acids. V dropped 1 base and J dropped 6; count of bases not matched to a gene: 3. The germline V gene encodes CDR1 GTSNPN and CDR2 SVGIG (reference sequence). CDR3: CAWSGSGGEQYF. The CDR3 region has the DNA TGTGCCTGGAGTGGTTCAGGGGGCGAGCAGTACTTC.

J is TRBJ1-4 and V is TRBV19; possible D gene TRBD1, 5 bases. The germline V gene has CDR1 LNHDA and CDR2 SQIVND (reference sequence). The CDR3 runs to 17 residues. Trimming left V 6 bases short and J 1 base short, with 18 bases between. CDR3 nucleotides: TGTGCCAGTAGCCCCGAAGGTAGGGGAAGAACTAATGAAAAACTGTTTTTT. Protein sequence: CASSPEGRGRTNEKLFF.

The chain is built from TRBV10-3 and TRBJ2-7; D possibly corresponds to TRBD2 (6 bases). Trimming stripped 8 bases from V and 4 bases from J, with 15 bases between. Germline lookup yields CDR1 ENHRY and CDR2 SYGVKD. CDR3 length: 13 amino acids. CDR3: CAIGEPGRYEQYF. The CDR3 nucleotides read TGTGCCATCGGCGAGCCGGGGAGGTACGAGCAGTACTTC.

The J gene is TRBJ2-2, the V gene TRBV7-2; 12 bases align to TRBD2. From germline, CDR1 is SGHTA and CDR2 FQGNSA. CDR3 length equals 18 residues. V was clipped by 1 base and J by 4 bases; unmatched bases: 7. The DNA of the CDR3 is TGTGCCAGCAGCTTAGAACTACTAGCGGGGGGTAGCACCGGGGAGCTGTTTTTT. Its protein is CASSLELLAGGSTGELFF.

The chain combines TRBV27 with TRBJ2-5; tentatively, D is TRBD1 (5 bases). CDR1 MNHEY and CDR2 SMNVEV come from the germline V gene (reference sequence). The CDR3 is made up of 15 amino acids. Trimming removed 6 bases from V and 2 bases from J, with 16 bases in between. This CDR3 reads CASSPLGAGQETQYF. DNA of the CDR3: TGTGCCAGCAGCCCATTAGGGGCAGGTCAAGAGACCCAGTACTTC.

The V gene is TRBV6-5, the J gene TRBJ1-2; D is undetermined. The V end lost 7 bases, the J end lost 7 bases, and 16 bases lay between the germline ends. Germline V lookup: CDR1 MNHEY, CDR2 SVGAGI. This CDR3 has 13 residues. This chain's CDR3 is CASTRAGSSGYTF. CDR3 nucleotides: TGTGCCAGCACCCGCGCGGGCTCCTCTGGCTACACCTTC.

The chain combines TRBV19 with TRBJ2-7; 7 bases are shared with TRBD1. The junction had 27 bases not matched to a gene; V was cut back by 10 bases and J by 6 bases. Germline CDR1 is LNHDA and CDR2 is SQIVND (reference sequence). The CDR3 runs 18 residues. The CDR3 DNA reads as TGTGCCACCTGTAAGGGGACAGACGATGTGGGGATGTCGTGCGAGCAGTACTTC. Translated, it gives CATCKGTDDVGMSCEQYF.

This clone was seen only a few times. The chain employs TRBV10-3 and TRBJ1-1; D possibly corresponds to TRBD1 (6 bases). Germline loops: CDR1 ENHRY, CDR2 SYGVKD. The CDR3 is made up of 12 amino acids. Trimming took off 10 bases at V and 5 bases at J, with 14 bases between the two ends. CDR3 in amino acids: CASRDQGTEAFF. DNA of the CDR3: TGTGCCAGCAGGGATCAGGGGACTGAAGCTTTCTTT.

This chain uses TRBV15 with TRBJ2-5; 9 nucleotides match TRBD1. V shed 0 bases and J 5 bases; nucleotides not matched to a gene: 10. The CDR3 has 17 amino acids. Germline assignment: CDR1 LNHNV and CDR2 YYDKDF (reference sequence). The CDR3 sequence: CATSRDPGQGILETQYF. Here the CDR3 DNA reads TGTGCCACCAGCAGAGATCCGGGACAGGGCATTTTGGAGACCCAGTACTTC.